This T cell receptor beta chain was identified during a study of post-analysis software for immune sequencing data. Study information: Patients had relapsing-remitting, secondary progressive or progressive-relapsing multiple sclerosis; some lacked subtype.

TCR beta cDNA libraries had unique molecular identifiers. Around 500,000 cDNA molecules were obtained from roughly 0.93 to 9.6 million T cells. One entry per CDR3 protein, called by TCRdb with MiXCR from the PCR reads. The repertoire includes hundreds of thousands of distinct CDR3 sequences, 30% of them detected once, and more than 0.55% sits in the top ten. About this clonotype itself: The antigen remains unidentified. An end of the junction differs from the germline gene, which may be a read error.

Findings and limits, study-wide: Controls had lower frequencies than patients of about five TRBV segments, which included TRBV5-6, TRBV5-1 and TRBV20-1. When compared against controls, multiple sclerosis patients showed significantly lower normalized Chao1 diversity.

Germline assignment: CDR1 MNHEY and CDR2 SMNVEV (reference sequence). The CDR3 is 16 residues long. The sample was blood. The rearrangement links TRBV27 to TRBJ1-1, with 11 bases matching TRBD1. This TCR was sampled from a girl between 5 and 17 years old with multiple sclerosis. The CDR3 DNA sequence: TGTGCCGGCAGTCCAAGGACAGGGGGCATAAACACTGAAGCTTTCTTT. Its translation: CAGSPRTGGINTEAFF.